This TCR beta chain was sequenced during a study of CD8 T cells in ankylosing spondylitis. Findings and limits, study-wide: Relatively scarce in peripheral blood, disease-linked clones were CD8+. Some motif variants had been reported before (in reactive arthritis synovial fluid and blood). What seemed typical of ankylosing spondylitis blood was a TCR beta motif built from under 10 highly homologous variants. Matched ankylosing spondylitis synovial fluid reportedly showed significant enrichment of disease-linked clones.

V lost 5 bases, J lost 5 bases, and 10 bases stayed unmatched. The CDR3 covers 15 residues. CDR1 and CDR2 from the germline V gene are SGHTA and FQGTGA. Construction of TCR beta libraries was performed using quantitative 5'-RACE with molecular barcodes. Using its own MiXCR run on the 5' RACE reads, TCRdb lists one record per CDR3 protein. This table has about 400,000 distinct CDR3 sequences, around 20% appearing once. As to this clonotype: Its antigen is still unknown.

Sequencing used blood, either unsorted or a sorted T cell fraction (not recorded which). The rearrangement uses TRBV7-3 and TRBJ1-1; 8 bases are a match to TRBD1. The sequence was collected from a male donor with ankylosing spondylitis. The CDR3 is CASSPTRDRLTEAFF. The CDR3 DNA is TGTGCCAGCAGCCCTACCCGGGACAGGCTAACTGAAGCTTTCTTT. The variable domain in full, with the rest retrieved from reference TRBV7-3 and TRBJ1-1, is GAGVSQTPSNKVTEKGKYVELRCDPISGHTALYWYRQSLGQGPEFLIYFQGTGAADDSGLPNDRFFAVRPEGSVSTLKIQRTERGDSAVYLCASSPTRDRLTEAFFGQGTRLTVV.